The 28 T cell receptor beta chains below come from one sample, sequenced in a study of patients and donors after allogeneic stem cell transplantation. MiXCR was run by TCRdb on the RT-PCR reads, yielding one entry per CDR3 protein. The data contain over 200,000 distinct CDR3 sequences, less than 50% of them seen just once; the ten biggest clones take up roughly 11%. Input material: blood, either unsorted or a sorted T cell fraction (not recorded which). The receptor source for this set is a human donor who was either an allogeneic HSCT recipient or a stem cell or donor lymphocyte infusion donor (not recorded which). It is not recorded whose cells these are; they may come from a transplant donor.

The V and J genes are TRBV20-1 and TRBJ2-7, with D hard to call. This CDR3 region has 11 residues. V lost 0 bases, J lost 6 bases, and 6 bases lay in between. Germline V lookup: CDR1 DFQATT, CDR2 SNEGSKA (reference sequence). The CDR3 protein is CSAREAIEQYF. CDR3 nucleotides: TGCAGTGCTAGAGAAGCCATCGAGCAGTACTTC.

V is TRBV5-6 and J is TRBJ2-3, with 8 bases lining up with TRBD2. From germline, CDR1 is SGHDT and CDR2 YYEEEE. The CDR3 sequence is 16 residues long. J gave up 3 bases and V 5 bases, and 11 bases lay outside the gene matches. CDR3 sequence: CASSHGPASGTDTQYF. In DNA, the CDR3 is TGTGCCAGCAGTCACGGACCTGCTAGCGGGACAGATACGCAGTATTTT.

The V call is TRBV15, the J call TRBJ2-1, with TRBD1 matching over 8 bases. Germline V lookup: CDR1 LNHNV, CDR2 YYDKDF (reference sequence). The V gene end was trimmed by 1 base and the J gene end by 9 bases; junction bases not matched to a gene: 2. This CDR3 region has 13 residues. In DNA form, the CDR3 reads TGTGCCACCAGCAGAGCAGGGGGCCGTGAGCAGTTCTTC. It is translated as CATSRAGGREQFF.

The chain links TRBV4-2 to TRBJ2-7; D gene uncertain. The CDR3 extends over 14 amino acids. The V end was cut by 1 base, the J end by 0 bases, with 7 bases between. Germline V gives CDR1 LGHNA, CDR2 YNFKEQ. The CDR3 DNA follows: TGTGCCAGCAGCCAAGTGGTGAGCTCCTACGAGCAGTACTTC. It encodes CASSQVVSSYEQYF.

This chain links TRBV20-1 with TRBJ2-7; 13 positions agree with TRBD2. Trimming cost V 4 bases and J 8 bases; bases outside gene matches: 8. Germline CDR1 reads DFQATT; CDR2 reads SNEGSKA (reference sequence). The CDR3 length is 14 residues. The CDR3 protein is CSATRLAGGFQQYF. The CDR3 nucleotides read TGCAGTGCTACCAGACTAGCGGGGGGTTTTCAGCAGTACTTC.

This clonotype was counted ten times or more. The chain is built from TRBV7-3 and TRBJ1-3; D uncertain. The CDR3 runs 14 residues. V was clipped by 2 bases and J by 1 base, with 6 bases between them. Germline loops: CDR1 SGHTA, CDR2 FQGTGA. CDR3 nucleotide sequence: TGTGCCAGCAGCTTAGCTGGGTCTGGAAACACCATATATTTT. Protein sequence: CASSLAGSGNTIYF.

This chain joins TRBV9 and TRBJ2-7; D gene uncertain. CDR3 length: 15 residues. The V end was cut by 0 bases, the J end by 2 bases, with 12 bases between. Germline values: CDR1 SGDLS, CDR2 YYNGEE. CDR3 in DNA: TGTGCCAGCAGCGTAGGGGCAGGTTCCACCTACGAGCAGTACTTC. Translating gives CASSVGAGSTYEQYF.

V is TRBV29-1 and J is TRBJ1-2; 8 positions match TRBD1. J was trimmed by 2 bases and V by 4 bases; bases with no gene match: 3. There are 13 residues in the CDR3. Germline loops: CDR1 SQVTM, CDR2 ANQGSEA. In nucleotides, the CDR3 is TGCAGCGTTGGGACAGGGATCAACTATGGCTACACCTTC. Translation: CSVGTGINYGYTF.

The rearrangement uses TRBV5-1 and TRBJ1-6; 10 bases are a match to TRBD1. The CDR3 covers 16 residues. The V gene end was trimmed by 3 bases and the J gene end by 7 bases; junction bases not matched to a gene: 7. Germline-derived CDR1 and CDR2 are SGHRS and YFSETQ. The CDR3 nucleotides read TGCGCCAGCAGCTCGCGGACAGGGGGAACGAATTCACCCCTCCACTTT. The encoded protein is CASSSRTGGTNSPLHF.

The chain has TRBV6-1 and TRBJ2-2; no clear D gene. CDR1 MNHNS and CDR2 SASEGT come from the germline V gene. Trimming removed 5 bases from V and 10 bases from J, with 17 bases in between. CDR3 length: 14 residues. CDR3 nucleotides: TGTGCCAGCAGTCGACGGTCCCAATCGTCGGAGCTGTTTTTT. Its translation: CASSRRSQSSELFF.

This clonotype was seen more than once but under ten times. The CDR3 coding sequence is TGTGCCAGCAGAGATGACTGGTCCCAAGAGACCCAGTACTTC. Encoded protein: CASRDDWSQETQYF. The chain joins TRBV2 to TRBJ2-5; the D is unclear. V lost 6 bases and J lost 1, with 12 bases in between. Germline CDR1 SNHLY, CDR2 FYNNEI. This CDR3 spans 14 amino acids.

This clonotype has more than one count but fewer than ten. CDR3 amino acids: CASSAADRGRKGYTF. The CDR3 DNA reads as TGTGCCAGCAGTGCCGCGGACAGGGGGAGGAAGGGCTACACCTTC. V gene TRBV25-1 combines with J gene TRBJ1-2; 10 nucleotides align to TRBD1. V was clipped by 4 bases and J by 8 bases; unmatched bases: 10. This CDR3 region has 15 residues. Germline V lookup: CDR1 MGHDK, CDR2 SYGVNS.

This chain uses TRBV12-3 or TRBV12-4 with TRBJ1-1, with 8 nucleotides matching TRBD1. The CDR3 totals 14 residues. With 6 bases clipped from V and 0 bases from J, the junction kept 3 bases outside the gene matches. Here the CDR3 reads CASSPDRVNTEAFF. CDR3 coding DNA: TGTGCCAGCAGCCCGGACAGGGTGAACACTGAAGCTTTCTTT.

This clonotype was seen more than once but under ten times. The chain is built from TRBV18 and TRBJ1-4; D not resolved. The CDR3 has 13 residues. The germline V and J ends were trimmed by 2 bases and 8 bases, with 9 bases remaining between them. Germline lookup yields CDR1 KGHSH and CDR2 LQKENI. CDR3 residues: CASSPVGGEKLFF. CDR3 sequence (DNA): TGTGCCAGCTCACCAGTGGGCGGGGAAAAACTGTTTTTT.

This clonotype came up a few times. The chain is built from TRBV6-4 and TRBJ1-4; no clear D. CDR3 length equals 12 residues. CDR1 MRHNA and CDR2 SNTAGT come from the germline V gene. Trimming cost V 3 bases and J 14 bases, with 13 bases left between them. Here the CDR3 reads CASSDPPAKLFF. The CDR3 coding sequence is TGTGCCAGCAGTGATCCCCCGGCAAAGCTGTTTTTT.

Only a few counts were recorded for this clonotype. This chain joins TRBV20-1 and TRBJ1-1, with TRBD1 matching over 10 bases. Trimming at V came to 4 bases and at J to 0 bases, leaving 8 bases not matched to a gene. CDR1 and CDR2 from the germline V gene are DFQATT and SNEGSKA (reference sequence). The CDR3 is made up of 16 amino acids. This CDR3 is CSANTRQGAVNTEAFF. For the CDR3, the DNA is TGCAGTGCTAATACCCGACAGGGGGCGGTGAACACTGAAGCTTTCTTT.

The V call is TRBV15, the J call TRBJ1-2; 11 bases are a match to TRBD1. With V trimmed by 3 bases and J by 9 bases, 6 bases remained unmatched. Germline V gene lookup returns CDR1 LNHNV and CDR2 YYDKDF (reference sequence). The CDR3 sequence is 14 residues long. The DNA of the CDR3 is TGTGCCACCAGCAGCTATGGGACAGGGGGACGCTACACCTTC. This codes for CATSSYGTGGRYTF.

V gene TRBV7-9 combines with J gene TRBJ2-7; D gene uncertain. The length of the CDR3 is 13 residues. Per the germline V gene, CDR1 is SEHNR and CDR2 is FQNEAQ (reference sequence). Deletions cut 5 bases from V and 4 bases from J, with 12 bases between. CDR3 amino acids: CASSPTDVYEQYF. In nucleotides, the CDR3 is TGTGCCAGCAGCCCCACAGACGTTTACGAGCAGTACTTC.

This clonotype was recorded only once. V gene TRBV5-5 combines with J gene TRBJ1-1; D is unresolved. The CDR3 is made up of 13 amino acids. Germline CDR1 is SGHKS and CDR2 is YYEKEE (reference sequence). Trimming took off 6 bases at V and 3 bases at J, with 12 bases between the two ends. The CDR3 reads CASTPVRYTEAFF. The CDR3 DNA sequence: TGTGCCAGCACCCCGGTTCGGTACACTGAAGCTTTCTTT.

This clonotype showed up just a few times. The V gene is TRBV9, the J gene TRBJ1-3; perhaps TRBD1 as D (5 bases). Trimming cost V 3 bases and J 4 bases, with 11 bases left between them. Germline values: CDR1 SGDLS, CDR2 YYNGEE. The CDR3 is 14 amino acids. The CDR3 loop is CASSAGSAGNTIYF. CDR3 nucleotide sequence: TGTGCCAGCAGCGCAGGGTCTGCAGGAAACACCATATATTTT.

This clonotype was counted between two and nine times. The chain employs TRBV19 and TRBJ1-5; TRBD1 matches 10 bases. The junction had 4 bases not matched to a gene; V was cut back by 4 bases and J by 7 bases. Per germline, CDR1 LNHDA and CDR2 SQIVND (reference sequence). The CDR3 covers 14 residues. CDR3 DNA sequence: TGTGCCAGTAGTAGACAGGGGGCTGAGCAGCCCCAGCATTTT. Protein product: CASSRQGAEQPQHF.

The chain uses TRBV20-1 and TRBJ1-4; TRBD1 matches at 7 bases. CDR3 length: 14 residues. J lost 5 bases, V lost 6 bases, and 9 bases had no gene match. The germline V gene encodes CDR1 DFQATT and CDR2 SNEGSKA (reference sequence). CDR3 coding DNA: TGCAGTGCGAGATCGGGACAGCGGAATGAAAAACTGTTTTTT. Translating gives CSARSGQRNEKLFF.

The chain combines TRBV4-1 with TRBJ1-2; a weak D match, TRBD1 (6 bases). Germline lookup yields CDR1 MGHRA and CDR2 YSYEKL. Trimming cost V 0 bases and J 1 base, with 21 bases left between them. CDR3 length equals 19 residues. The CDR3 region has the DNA TGCGCCAGCAGCCAAGATAGGGCCCCGACAGGCGGGCGTAACTATGGCTACACCTTC. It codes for CASSQDRAPTGGRNYGYTF.

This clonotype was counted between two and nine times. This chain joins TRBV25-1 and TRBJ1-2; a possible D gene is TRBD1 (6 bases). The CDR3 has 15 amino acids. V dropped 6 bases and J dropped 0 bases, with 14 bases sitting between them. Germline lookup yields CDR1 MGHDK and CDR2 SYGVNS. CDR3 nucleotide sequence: TGTGCCAGCAGGGAAACAGGGATAGCTAACTATGGCTACACCTTC. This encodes CASRETGIANYGYTF.

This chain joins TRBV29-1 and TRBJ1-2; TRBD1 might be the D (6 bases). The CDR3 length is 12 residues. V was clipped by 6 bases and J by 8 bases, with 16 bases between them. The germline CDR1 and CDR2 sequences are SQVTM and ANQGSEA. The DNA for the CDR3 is TGCAGCGTAGAGACAGGTACGGGCGGCTACACCTTC. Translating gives CSVETGTGGYTF.

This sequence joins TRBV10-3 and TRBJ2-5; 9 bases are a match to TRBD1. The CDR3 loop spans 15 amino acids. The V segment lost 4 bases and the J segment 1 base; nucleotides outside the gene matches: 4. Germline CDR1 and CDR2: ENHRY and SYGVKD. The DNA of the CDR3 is TGTGCCATCAGTGCAAGGGACAGGGCCCAAGAGACCCAGTACTTC. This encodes CAISARDRAQETQYF.

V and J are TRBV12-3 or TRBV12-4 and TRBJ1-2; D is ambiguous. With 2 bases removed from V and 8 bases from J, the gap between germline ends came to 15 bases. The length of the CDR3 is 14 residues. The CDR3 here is CASSLSRPRHGYTF. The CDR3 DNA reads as TGTGCCAGCAGTTTAAGTCGGCCACGGCACGGCTACACCTTC.

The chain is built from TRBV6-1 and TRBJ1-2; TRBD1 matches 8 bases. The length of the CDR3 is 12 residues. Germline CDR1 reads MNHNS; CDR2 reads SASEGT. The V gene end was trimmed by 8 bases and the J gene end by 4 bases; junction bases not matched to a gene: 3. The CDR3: CASDRGGYGYTF. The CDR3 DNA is TGTGCCAGCGACAGGGGTGGCTATGGCTACACCTTC.